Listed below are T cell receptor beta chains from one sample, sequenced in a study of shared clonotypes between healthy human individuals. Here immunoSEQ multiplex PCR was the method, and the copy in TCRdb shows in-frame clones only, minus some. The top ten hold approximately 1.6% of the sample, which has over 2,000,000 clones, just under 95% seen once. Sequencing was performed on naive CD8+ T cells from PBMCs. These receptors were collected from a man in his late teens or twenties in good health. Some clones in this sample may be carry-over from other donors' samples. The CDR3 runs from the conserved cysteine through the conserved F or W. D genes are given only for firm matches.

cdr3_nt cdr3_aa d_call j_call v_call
TGTGCCAGCAGCAACCGGGACTGGATCTACGAGCAGTACTTC CASSNRDWIYEQYF NA TRBJ2-7 TRBV7-2
TGTGCCAGCAGCAAACCGGGACAAACAGGGGGGGAGCTGTTTTTT CASSKPGQTGGELFF NA TRBJ2-2 TRBV4-2
TGTGCCAGCAGTGCGGGTGGTGAAGCTTTCTTT CASSAGGEAFF NA TRBJ1-1 TRBV27
TGTGCCAGCAGTTTGTCCAGCGGTGGCTATGGCTACACCTTC CASSLSSGGYGYTF NA TRBJ1-2 TRBV27
TGTGCCAGCAGCTTTATCACCTCCTACGAGCAGTACTTC CASSFITSYEQYF NA TRBJ2-7 TRBV13
TGTGCCTGGACCCTAGGGGGACAGGGTACCTACGAGCAGTACTTC CAWTLGGQGTYEQYF TRBD1 TRBJ2-7 TRBV30
TGCGCCAGCAGCGCTCCGGGACTAGCGGGGTACAATGAGCAGTTCTTC CASSAPGLAGYNEQFF TRBD2 TRBJ2-1 TRBV5-1
TGTGCCAGCAGTCCACTGGGGGTGAGGGAGACCCAGTACTTC CASSPLGVRETQYF NA TRBJ2-5 TRBV28
TGTGCCAGCAGCTTAGCGACGGGAGGGATCACAGATACGCAGTATTTT CASSLATGGITDTQYF TRBD2 TRBJ2-3 TRBV7-9
TGTGCCAGCAGTTACTCGAGCGGGGGCACTGAAGCTTTCTTT CASSYSSGGTEAFF NA TRBJ1-1 TRBV6-6
TGTGCCAGCAGATCAGGGGGCGCTCTAAATCAGCCCCAGCATTTT CASRSGGALNQPQHF TRBD1 TRBJ1-5 TRBV28
TGTGCCAGCAGTCCAGTTAGGGGCACTGAAGCTTTCTTT CASSPVRGTEAFF NA TRBJ1-1 TRBV28
TGTGCCAGCGGGACAGGGGGAACGATGCGGACTGAAGCTTTCTTT CASGTGGTMRTEAFF TRBD1 TRBJ1-1 TRBV9
TGTGCCAGCAGTATTCTGGGGGAGGCCAACTATGGCTACACCTTC CASSILGEANYGYTF NA TRBJ1-2 TRBV28
TGTGCCAGCAGCTTGGGGGCGGGAGGAGAGACCCAGTACTTC CASSLGAGGETQYF TRBD2 TRBJ2-5 TRBV5-6
TGTGCCAGCACTCCATATGGGGCCAACGTCCTGACTTTC CASTPYGANVLTF NA TRBJ2-6 TRBV27
TGCGCCAGCAGCTCATCGACAGAAGTGCAGTACTTC CASSSSTEVQYF NA TRBJ2-7 TRBV5-1
TGTGCCACCAGCCGGACTACCAACTCCTACGAGCAGTACTTC CATSRTTNSYEQYF NA TRBJ2-7 TRBV15